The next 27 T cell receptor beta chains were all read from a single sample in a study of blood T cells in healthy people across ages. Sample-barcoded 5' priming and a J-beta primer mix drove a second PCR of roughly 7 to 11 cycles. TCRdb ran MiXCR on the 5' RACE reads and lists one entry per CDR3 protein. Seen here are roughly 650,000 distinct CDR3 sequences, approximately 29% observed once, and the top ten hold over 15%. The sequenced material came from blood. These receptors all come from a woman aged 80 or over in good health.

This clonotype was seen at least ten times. The DNA for the CDR3 is TGCGCCAGCAGCCAAGTTACTAGCGGGGGACTCTACGAGCAGTACTTC. Protein: CASSQVTSGGLYEQYF. This chain uses TRBV4-1 with TRBJ2-7, with 11 bases lining up with TRBD2. The CDR3 has 16 amino acids. Trimming took 1 base from V and 3 from J; bases not matched to a gene: 5. Germline CDR1 reads MGHRA; CDR2 reads YSYEKL.

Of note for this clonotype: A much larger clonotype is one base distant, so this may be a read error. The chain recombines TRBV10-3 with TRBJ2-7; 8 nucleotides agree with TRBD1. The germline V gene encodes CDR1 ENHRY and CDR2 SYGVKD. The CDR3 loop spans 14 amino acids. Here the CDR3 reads CAIRESTGVGEQYF. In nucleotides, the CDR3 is TGTGCCATCAGGGAGTCGACAGGGGTTGGCGAGCAGTACTTC.

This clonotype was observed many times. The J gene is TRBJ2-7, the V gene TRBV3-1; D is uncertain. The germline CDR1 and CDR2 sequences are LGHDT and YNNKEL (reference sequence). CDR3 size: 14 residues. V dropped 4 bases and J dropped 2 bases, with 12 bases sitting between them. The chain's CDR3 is CASSPPGYPYEQYF. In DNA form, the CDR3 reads TGTGCCAGCAGCCCCCCGGGCTACCCCTACGAGCAGTACTTC.

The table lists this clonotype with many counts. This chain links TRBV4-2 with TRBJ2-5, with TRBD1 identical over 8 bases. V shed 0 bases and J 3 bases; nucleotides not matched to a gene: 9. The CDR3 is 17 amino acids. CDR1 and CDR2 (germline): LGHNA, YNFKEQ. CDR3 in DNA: TGTGCCAGCAGCCAAGAAATCCCAGGGACAGGAAAAGAGACCCAGTACTTC. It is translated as CASSQEIPGTGKETQYF.

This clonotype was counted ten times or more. DNA of the CDR3: TGTGCCAGCAGCTTAACCCCCGGGCCAGGAGAGACCCAGTACTTC. Residues: CASSLTPGPGETQYF. This chain connects TRBV7-2 to TRBJ2-5; D gene uncertain. This CDR3 is built from 15 residues. Trimming stripped 2 bases from V and 4 bases from J, with 14 bases between. The V gene's germline CDR1 is SGHTA and CDR2 FQGNSA.

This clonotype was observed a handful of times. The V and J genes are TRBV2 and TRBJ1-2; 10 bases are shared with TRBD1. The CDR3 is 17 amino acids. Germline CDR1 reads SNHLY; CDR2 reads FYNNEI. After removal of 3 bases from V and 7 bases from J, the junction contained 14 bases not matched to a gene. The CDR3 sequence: CASSDPGQGVAEGGYTF. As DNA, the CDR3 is TGTGCCAGCAGTGATCCTGGACAGGGGGTCGCCGAGGGTGGCTACACCTTC.

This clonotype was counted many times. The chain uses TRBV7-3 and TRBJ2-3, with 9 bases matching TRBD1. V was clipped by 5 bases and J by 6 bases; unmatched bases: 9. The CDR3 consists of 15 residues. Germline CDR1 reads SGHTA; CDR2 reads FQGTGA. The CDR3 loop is CASSTLQGATDTQYF. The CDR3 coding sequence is TGTGCCAGCAGCACGTTACAGGGGGCGACGGATACGCAGTATTTT.

CDR3 amino acids: CSTLSGGATYEQYF. In DNA, the CDR3 is TGCAGTACTCTCAGCGGGGGGGCCACCTACGAGCAGTACTTC. V usage is TRBV20-1 and J usage is TRBJ2-7; 10 nucleotides agree with TRBD2. V was pared by 8 bases and J by 2 bases, with 9 bases of the junction left unmatched. This CDR3 has 14 residues. Looked up from germline, CDR1 is DFQATT and CDR2 is SNEGSKA (reference sequence).

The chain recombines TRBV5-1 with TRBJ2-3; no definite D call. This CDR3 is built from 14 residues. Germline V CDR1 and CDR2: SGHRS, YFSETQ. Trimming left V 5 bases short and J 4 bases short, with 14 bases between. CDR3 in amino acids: CASSANPLADTQYF. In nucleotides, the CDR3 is TGCGCCAGCAGTGCAAATCCCCTTGCAGATACGCAGTATTTT. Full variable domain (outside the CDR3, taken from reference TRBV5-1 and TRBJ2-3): KAGVTQTPRYLIKTRGQQVTLSCSPISGHRSVSWYQQTPGQGLQFLFEYFSETQRNKGNFPGRFSGRQFSNSRSEMNVSTLELGDSALYLCASSANPLADTQYFGPGTRLTVL.

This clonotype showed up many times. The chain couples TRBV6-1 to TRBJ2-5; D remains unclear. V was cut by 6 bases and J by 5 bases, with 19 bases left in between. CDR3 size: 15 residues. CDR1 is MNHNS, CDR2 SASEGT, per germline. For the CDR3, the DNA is TGTGCCAGCAGCGCCCTCAGACCCCCGGAGGAGACCCAGTACTTC. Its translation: CASSALRPPEETQYF.

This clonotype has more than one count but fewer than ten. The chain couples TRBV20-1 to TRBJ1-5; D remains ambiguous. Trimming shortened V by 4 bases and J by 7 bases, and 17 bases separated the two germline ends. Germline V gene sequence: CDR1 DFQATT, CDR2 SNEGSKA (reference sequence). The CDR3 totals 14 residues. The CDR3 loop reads CSATGSQVGQPQHF. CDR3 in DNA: TGCAGTGCTACCGGAAGCCAGGTAGGGCAGCCCCAGCATTTT.

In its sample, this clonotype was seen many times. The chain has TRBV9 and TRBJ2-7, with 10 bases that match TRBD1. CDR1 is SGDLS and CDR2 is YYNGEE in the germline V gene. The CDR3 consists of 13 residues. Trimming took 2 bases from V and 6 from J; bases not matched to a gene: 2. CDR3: CASSVRDRGEQYF. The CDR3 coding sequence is TGTGCCAGCAGCGTCCGGGACAGGGGCGAGCAGTACTTC. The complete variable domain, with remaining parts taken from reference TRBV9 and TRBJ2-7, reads DSGVTQTPKHLITATGQRVTLRCSPRSGDLSVYWYQQSLDQGLQFLIQYYNGEERAKGNILERFSAQQFPDLHSELNLSSLELGDSALYFCASSVRDRGEQYFGPGTRLTVT.

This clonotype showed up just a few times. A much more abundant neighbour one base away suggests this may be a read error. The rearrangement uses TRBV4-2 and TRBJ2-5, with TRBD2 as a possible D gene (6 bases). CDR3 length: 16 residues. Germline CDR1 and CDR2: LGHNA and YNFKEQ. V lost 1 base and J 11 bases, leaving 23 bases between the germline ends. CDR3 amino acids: CASSQAGTGAHYKQYF. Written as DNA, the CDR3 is TGTGCCAGCAGCCAAGCCGGGACTGGGGCCCACTACAAGCAGTACTTC.

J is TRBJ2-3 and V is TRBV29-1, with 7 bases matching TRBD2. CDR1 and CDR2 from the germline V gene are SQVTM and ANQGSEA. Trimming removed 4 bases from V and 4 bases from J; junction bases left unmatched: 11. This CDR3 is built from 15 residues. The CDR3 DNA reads TGCAGCGTTGTTGGGCTAGCGGTCAGCGCAGATACGCAGTATTTT. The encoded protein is CSVVGLAVSADTQYF.

In DNA, the CDR3 is TGTGCCAGCGGGACAGGGAGTGAGACCCAGTACTTC. Protein product: CASGTGSETQYF. J is TRBJ2-7 and V is TRBV2; 9 positions match TRBD1. The J call is doubtful: the DNA matches TRBJ2-5 better. Looked up from germline, CDR1 is SNHLY and CDR2 is FYNNEI. The CDR3 totals 12 residues.

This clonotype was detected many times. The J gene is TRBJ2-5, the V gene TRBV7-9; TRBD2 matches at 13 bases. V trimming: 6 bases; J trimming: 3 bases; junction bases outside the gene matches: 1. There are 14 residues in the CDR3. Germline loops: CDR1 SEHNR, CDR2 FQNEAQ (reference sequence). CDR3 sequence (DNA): TGTGCCAGCAGGGGACTAGCGGGGAAAGAGACCCAGTACTTC. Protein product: CASRGLAGKETQYF.

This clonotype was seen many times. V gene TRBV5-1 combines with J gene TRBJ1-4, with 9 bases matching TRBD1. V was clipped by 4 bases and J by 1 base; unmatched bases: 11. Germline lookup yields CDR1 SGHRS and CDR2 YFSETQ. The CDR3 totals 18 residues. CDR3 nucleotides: TGCGCCAGCAGCCCTGGCCCCGGGACAGGGATAACTAATGAAAAACTGTTTTTT. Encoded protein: CASSPGPGTGITNEKLFF.

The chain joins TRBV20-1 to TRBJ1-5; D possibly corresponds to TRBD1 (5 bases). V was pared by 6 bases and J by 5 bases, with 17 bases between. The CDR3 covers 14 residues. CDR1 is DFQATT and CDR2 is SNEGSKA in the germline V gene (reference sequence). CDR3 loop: CSARRGGDDQPQHF. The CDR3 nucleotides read TGCAGTGCGCGTCGTGGAGGGGATGATCAGCCCCAGCATTTT.

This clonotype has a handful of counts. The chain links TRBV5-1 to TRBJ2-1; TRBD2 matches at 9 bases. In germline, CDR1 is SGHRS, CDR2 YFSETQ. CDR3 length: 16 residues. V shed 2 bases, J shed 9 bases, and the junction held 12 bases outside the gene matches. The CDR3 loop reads CASSLFVAGGPIEQFF. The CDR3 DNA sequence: TGCGCCAGCAGCTTATTTGTGGCGGGGGGGCCGATTGAGCAGTTCTTC.

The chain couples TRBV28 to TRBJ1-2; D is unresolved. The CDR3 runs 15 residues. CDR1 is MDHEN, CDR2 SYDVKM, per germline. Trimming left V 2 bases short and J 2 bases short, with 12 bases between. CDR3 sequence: CASSLTEGRNYGYTF. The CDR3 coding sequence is TGTGCCAGCAGTTTAACGGAGGGAAGAAACTATGGCTACACCTTC.

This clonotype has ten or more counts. In DNA, the CDR3 is TGTGCCAGCAGCCCCTCCAGGACAGGGAAAAACATTCAGTACTTC. It is translated as CASSPSRTGKNIQYF. The chain couples TRBV16 to TRBJ2-4; 8 bases fit TRBD1. This CDR3 spans 15 amino acids. Germline values: CDR1 KGHSY, CDR2 FQNENV. J lost 4 bases, V lost 4 bases, and 6 bases had no gene match.

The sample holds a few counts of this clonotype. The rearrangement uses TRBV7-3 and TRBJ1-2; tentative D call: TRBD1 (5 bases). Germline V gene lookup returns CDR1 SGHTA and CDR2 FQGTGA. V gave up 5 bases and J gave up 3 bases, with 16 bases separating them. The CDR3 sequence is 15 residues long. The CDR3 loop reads CASSPSGQNHYGYTF. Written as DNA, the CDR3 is TGTGCCAGCAGCCCCTCGGGGCAAAACCACTATGGCTACACCTTC.

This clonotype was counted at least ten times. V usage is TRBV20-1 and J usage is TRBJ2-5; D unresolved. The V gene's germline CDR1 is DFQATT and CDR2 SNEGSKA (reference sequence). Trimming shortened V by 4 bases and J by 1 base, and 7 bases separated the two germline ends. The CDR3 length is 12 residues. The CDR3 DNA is TGCAGTGCTAAACCCTTCCAAGAGACCCAGTACTTC. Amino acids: CSAKPFQETQYF.

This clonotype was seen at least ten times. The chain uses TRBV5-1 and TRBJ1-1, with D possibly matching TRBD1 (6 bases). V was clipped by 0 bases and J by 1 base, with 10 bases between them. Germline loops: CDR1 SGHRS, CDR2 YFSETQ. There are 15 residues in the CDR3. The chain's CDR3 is CASSLVAGANTEAFF. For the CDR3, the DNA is TGCGCCAGCAGCTTGGTGGCAGGGGCGAACACTGAAGCTTTCTTT.

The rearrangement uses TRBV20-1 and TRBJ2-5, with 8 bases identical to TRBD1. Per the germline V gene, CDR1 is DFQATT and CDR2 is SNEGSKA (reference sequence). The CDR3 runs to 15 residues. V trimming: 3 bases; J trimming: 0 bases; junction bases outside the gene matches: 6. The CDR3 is CSASGQGVYQETQYF. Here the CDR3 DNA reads TGCAGTGCTAGCGGACAGGGAGTGTACCAAGAGACCCAGTACTTC.

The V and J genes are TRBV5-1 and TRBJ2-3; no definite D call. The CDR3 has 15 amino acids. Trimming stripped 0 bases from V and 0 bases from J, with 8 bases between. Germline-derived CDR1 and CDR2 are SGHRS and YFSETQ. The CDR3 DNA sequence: TGCGCCAGCAGCTTGGTACGGCCTAGCACAGATACGCAGTATTTT. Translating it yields CASSLVRPSTDTQYF.

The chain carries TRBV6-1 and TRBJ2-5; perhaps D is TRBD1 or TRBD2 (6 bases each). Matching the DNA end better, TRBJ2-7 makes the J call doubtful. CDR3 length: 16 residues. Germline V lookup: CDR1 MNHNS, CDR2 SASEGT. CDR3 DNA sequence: TGTGCCAGCAGTGCCTTTGGGGGGCATCCCTCCTACGAGCAGTACTTC. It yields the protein CASSAFGGHPSYEQYF.